Below, 19 T cell receptor beta chains from the same sample are listed, as sequenced in a study of control samples from healthy donors and cancer patients (TCRdb year 2020). Library generation was performed with the immunoSEQ multiplex PCR assay. TCRdb took this table from immuneACCESS and kept in-frame rearrangements with V and J called. Such tables lack part of the clones; where checked against another copy, unresolved V genes explain under half of the gap, and the rest is unexplained. The sample records some 130,000 clones, 80% to 95% of which are singletons. Jointly, the top ten make up about 9% of the sample. Sequencing was done on a sample of blood. The origin of the receptors is a man between 18 and 35 years old in good health.

This chain links TRBV4-1 with TRBJ1-6; TRBD1 matches 7 bases. The CDR3 is 14 residues long. Germline V gives CDR1 MGHRA, CDR2 YSYEKL. J was trimmed by 14 bases and V by 1 base; bases with no gene match: 8. Written as DNA, the CDR3 is TGCGCCAGCAGCCAAGCGGGACAGTCATACTCCCTCCACTTT. Its translation is CASSQAGQSYSLHF.

The CDR3 sequence: CASSRLQGDQPQHF. Here the CDR3 DNA reads TGCGCCAGCAGCCGTCTACAGGGGGATCAGCCCCAGCATTTT. V gene TRBV4-1 combines with J gene TRBJ1-5, with TRBD1 matching 8 bases. Germline trimming cut 4 bases from V and 5 bases from J; bases unmatched to any gene: 4. The CDR3 is 14 residues long. The germline V gene encodes CDR1 MGHRA and CDR2 YSYEKL.

This chain links TRBV7-9 with TRBJ1-3; TRBD1 aligns across 8 bases. CDR3 length: 14 residues. Unmatched junction bases numbered 0, after V lost 3 bases and J lost 2 bases. Germline assignment: CDR1 SEHNR and CDR2 FQNEAQ (reference sequence). CDR3: CASSLGQAGNTIYF. The CDR3 bases are TGTGCCAGCAGCTTGGGACAGGCTGGAAACACCATATATTTT. Filled out from reference TRBV7-9 and TRBJ1-3, the complete variable domain reads DTGVSQNPRHKITKRGQNVTFRCDPISEHNRLYWYRQTLGQGPEFLTYFQNEAQLEKSRLLSDRFSAERPKGSFSTLEIQRTEQGDSAMYLCASSLGQAGNTIYFGEGSWLTVV.

The V call is TRBV5-6, the J call TRBJ2-5, with 14 bases that match TRBD2. CDR1 and CDR2 from the germline V gene are SGHDT and YYEEEE. The CDR3 sequence is 16 residues long. The J segment lost 5 bases and the V segment lost 0 bases, leaving 3 bases of the junction unmatched. DNA for the CDR3: TGTGCCAGCAGCTTGGCGACTAGCGGGGGGGTGGAGACCCAGTACTTC. It translates to CASSLATSGGVETQYF.

The chain employs TRBV19 and TRBJ1-4; D is ambiguous. CDR1 and CDR2 from the germline V gene are LNHDA and SQIVND (reference sequence). This CDR3 has 14 amino acids. V was cut by 3 bases and J by 3 bases, with 8 bases left in between. The CDR3 loop is CASSMRAANEKLFF. CDR3 coding DNA: TGTGCCAGTAGTATGCGGGCGGCTAATGAAAAACTGTTTTTT.

The chain combines TRBV12-1 with TRBJ1-4. TRBV12-1 is annotated as a pseudogene. CDR3 length: 13 residues. CDR3 DNA: TGTGCCAGGGCGGGGGAGGGGGGAGAAAAACTGTTTTTT. Translation: CARAGEGGEKLFF.

Here the CDR3 DNA reads TGTGCCAGCAGCCGGATGAGTAATCAGCCCCAGCATTTT. This encodes CASSRMSNQPQHF. This chain uses TRBV3-1 (or the pseudogene TRBV3-2) with TRBJ1-5; D gene unclear. V dropped 4 bases and J dropped 4 bases, with 8 bases sitting between them. Germline CDR1 and CDR2: LGHDT and YNNKEL (reference sequence). The CDR3 has 13 residues.

The chain employs TRBV7-3 and TRBJ2-6; D unresolved. Per the germline V gene, CDR1 is SGHTA and CDR2 is FQGTGA. Trimming removed 1 base from V and 2 bases from J, with 15 bases in between. CDR3 size: 18 residues. Here the CDR3 DNA reads TGTGCCAGCAGCTTAAATTTCCGAGGCTCGGCTGGGGCCAACGTCCTGACTTTC. It specifies CASSLNFRGSAGANVLTF.

The chain joins TRBV7-9 to TRBJ2-7; the match to TRBD1 covers 8 bases. Germline V gene data show CDR1 as SEHNR and CDR2 as FQNEAQ (reference sequence). The ends lost 4 bases at V and 0 bases at J; junction bases unmatched: 2. The CDR3 is 14 amino acids. DNA of the CDR3: TGTGCCAGCAGCTCCGACAGGGGCTCCTACGAGCAGTACTTC. Its translation: CASSSDRGSYEQYF. Combining the CDR3 with reference TRBV7-9 and TRBJ2-7 gives the whole variable domain DTGVSQNPRHKITKRGQNVTFRCDPISEHNRLYWYRQTLGQGPEFLTYFQNEAQLEKSRLLSDRFSAERPKGSFSTLEIQRTEQGDSAMYLCASSSDRGSYEQYFGPGTRLTVT.

The rearrangement uses TRBV27 and TRBJ1-1; no definite D call. CDR3 size: 13 residues. Per germline, CDR1 MNHEY and CDR2 SMNVEV (reference sequence). Trimming took off 3 bases at V and 4 bases at J, with 9 bases between the two ends. CDR3 nucleotides: TGTGCCAGCAGTTTCGGGAGGGCCACTGAAGCTTTCTTT. Protein product: CASSFGRATEAFF.

V and J are TRBV15 and TRBJ2-3; TRBD1 or TRBD2 may be the D gene (5 bases each). The CDR3 length is 16 residues. V lost 3 bases, J lost 0 bases, and 13 bases lay in between. Germline V gene data show CDR1 as LNHNV and CDR2 as YYDKDF (reference sequence). In DNA, the CDR3 is TGTGCCACCAGCAGTGGGGGAGTGGGGAGCACAGATACGCAGTATTTT. This codes for CATSSGGVGSTDTQYF.

CDR3 coding DNA: TGTGCCAGCAGCTCCCAGGGCACAGATACGCAGTATTTT. Translating gives CASSSQGTDTQYF. V usage is TRBV5-5 and J usage is TRBJ2-3; no firm D call. Trimming cost V 3 bases and J 1 base, with 6 bases left between them. CDR1 is SGHKS, CDR2 YYEKEE, per germline (reference sequence). The CDR3 is 13 amino acids.

The chain joins TRBV24-1 to TRBJ2-2; 10 nucleotides match TRBD1. Trimming removed 4 bases from V and 3 bases from J; junction bases left unmatched: 10. Germline V lookup: CDR1 KGHDR, CDR2 SFDVKD. This CDR3 comprises 18 residues. This CDR3 is CATSDTGTGVWDTGELFF. CDR3 DNA sequence: TGTGCCACCAGTGACACCGGGACAGGGGTTTGGGACACCGGGGAGCTGTTTTTT.

V and J are TRBV6-5 and TRBJ1-2, with 7 bases fitting TRBD1. The J segment lost 5 bases and the V segment lost 5 bases, leaving 8 bases of the junction unmatched. The germline V gene has CDR1 MNHEY and CDR2 SVGAGI. CDR3 length equals 14 residues. Here the CDR3 reads CASSRQGTIYGYTF. For the CDR3, the DNA is TGTGCCAGCAGTCGACAGGGCACCATTTATGGCTACACCTTC.

This rearrangement joins TRBV6-5 to TRBJ2-5, with D possibly being TRBD2 (5 bases). The CDR3 loop spans 15 amino acids. Germline V gives CDR1 MNHEY, CDR2 SVGAGI. V dropped 4 bases and J dropped 1 base, with 13 bases sitting between them. Here the CDR3 DNA reads TGTGCCAGCAGTTCAGAAGGAGGCTGCCAAGAGACCCAGTACTTC. Translating gives CASSSEGGCQETQYF.

The chain employs TRBV19 and TRBJ1-2; D ambiguous. Germline values: CDR1 LNHDA, CDR2 SQIVND (reference sequence). This CDR3 contains 14 residues. V gave up 5 bases and J gave up 4 bases, with 14 bases separating them. CDR3 coding DNA: TGTGCCAGTAGTTGGTCAGGACCACTCTATGGCTACACCTTC. This translates into CASSWSGPLYGYTF.

V usage is TRBV20-1 and J usage is TRBJ1-2; 11 bases are shared with TRBD1. The V gene's germline CDR1 is DFQATT and CDR2 SNEGSKA (reference sequence). The CDR3 extends over 11 amino acids. This chain's CDR3 is CSTDRGHGYTF. CDR3 DNA: TGCAGCACGGACAGGGGGCATGGCTACACCTTC.

The chain recombines TRBV19 with TRBJ1-1; D call uncertain. V lost 4 bases and J lost 7, with 13 bases in between. The CDR3 totals 13 residues. In germline, CDR1 is LNHDA, CDR2 SQIVND (reference sequence). The CDR3 loop reads CASSKSGVGEAFF. The CDR3 bases are TGTGCCAGTAGTAAGAGCGGGGTCGGTGAAGCTTTCTTT.

The gene calls are TRBV3-1 (or the pseudogene TRBV3-2) and TRBJ1-3, with no clear D. CDR1 is LGHDT, CDR2 YNNKEL, per germline (reference sequence). Trimming removed 1 base from V and 0 bases from J, with 13 bases in between. The CDR3 has 17 residues. The CDR3 protein is CASSQGYRARSGNTIYF. In nucleotides, the CDR3 is TGTGCCAGCAGCCAAGGGTATCGGGCCCGCTCTGGAAACACCATATATTTT.